The rows below give T cell receptor beta chains drawn from one sample of a study of blood T cell repertoires in COVID-19. TCRdb's copy holds only in-frame clones and misses some; the assay was immunoSEQ multiplex PCR. Among 150,000 or so clones listed, 87% were seen once. The sample taken for sequencing was peripheral blood. The receptors were gathered from a woman in her fifties or sixties with acute or convalescent COVID-19. Both conserved end residues are part of each CDR3. Fields, in order: D gene, V gene, clone size, CDR3 protein. A D gene is named only where the DNA matches it firmly. Part of the rows lack a size; the others show once, few, many or a class for expanded clones.

d_gene: TRBD2; v_gene: TRBV5-4; abundance: .; CDR3aa: CASSWGRGYNEQFF
d_gene: TRBD1; v_gene: TRBV6-6; abundance: once; CDR3aa: CASSIGTAPNTEAFF
d_gene: TRBD1; v_gene: TRBV6-2/TRBV6-3; abundance: .; CDR3aa: CASSSWTGLNEQYF
d_gene: .; v_gene: TRBV20-1; abundance: .; CDR3aa: CSAIEPPGETQYF
d_gene: .; v_gene: TRBV18; abundance: .; CDR3aa: CASSPPLTVAGYTF
d_gene: TRBD1; v_gene: TRBV27; abundance: .; CDR3aa: CASSFGTGGISPLHF
d_gene: .; v_gene: TRBV19; abundance: .; CDR3aa: CASSEEANQPQHF
d_gene: .; v_gene: TRBV11-2; abundance: .; CDR3aa: CASSFFTGRYEQYF
d_gene: TRBD1; v_gene: TRBV18; abundance: .; CDR3aa: CASSIAQGALLETF
d_gene: .; v_gene: TRBV2; abundance: .; CDR3aa: CASSGAGEKLFF
d_gene: TRBD2; v_gene: TRBV11-3; abundance: few; CDR3aa: CASSLGTSGGGQYF
d_gene: .; v_gene: TRBV10-3; abundance: .; CDR3aa: CAITRTAKNTEAFF
d_gene: .; v_gene: TRBV11-2; abundance: .; CDR3aa: CASSLDEFSSYNSPLHF
d_gene: TRBD1; v_gene: TRBV6-6; abundance: .; CDR3aa: CASSTSQGAGDTEAFF
d_gene: TRBD2; v_gene: TRBV3-1/TRBV3-2; abundance: .; CDR3aa: CASSHPSGRGETQYF
d_gene: .; v_gene: TRBV18; abundance: .; CDR3aa: CASSRSPGSTEAFF
d_gene: TRBD2; v_gene: TRBV29-1; abundance: .; CDR3aa: CSVKRGITDTQYF
d_gene: .; v_gene: TRBV6-5; abundance: .; CDR3aa: CASSRGGGQETQYF
d_gene: .; v_gene: TRBV15; abundance: .; CDR3aa: CATSSLTVPYEQYF
d_gene: .; v_gene: TRBV21-1; abundance: once; CDR3aa: CASSKKGTVNYGYTF
d_gene: TRBD1; v_gene: TRBV7-4; abundance: .; CDR3aa: CASSSWTGRNGYTF
d_gene: .; v_gene: TRBV19; abundance: .; CDR3aa: CASSQATLSPDNSPLHF
d_gene: .; v_gene: TRBV27; abundance: few; CDR3aa: CASSFANFYTGELFF
d_gene: TRBD1; v_gene: TRBV10-2; abundance: .; CDR3aa: CASSGRPGTANTEAFF
d_gene: .; v_gene: TRBV24-1; abundance: .; CDR3aa: CATRDSPYEQYF
d_gene: TRBD1; v_gene: TRBV9; abundance: .; CDR3aa: CASSVGGQGGQPQHF
d_gene: .; v_gene: TRBV6-5; abundance: .; CDR3aa: CANTGLLGTGELFF
d_gene: .; v_gene: TRBV7-9; abundance: .; CDR3aa: CASSLGGVERNQPQHF
d_gene: TRBD2; v_gene: TRBV11-3; abundance: .; CDR3aa: CASSGLAGGYYNEQFF
d_gene: .; v_gene: TRBV19; abundance: .; CDR3aa: CASSIRQGSNQPQHF
d_gene: TRBD1; v_gene: TRBV7-2; abundance: .; CDR3aa: CASSMTGGAADTF
d_gene: TRBD2; v_gene: TRBV5-8; abundance: .; CDR3aa: CASSLVTSGGTDTQYF
d_gene: .; v_gene: TRBV19; abundance: .; CDR3aa: CASSIVGGEQFF
d_gene: .; v_gene: TRBV5-6; abundance: .; CDR3aa: CASSHDSPGFRDTQYF
d_gene: TRBD1; v_gene: TRBV7-2; abundance: .; CDR3aa: CASSTGTGDGYTF
d_gene: .; v_gene: TRBV7-9; abundance: .; CDR3aa: CASSLNSGVGNTIYF
d_gene: TRBD1; v_gene: TRBV7-2; abundance: .; CDR3aa: CASRKQGGYGYTF
d_gene: TRBD1; v_gene: TRBV27; abundance: .; CDR3aa: CASSLGDRVGEQYF
d_gene: .; v_gene: TRBV10-3; abundance: .; CDR3aa: CAIREGGGNEQFF
d_gene: TRBD2; v_gene: TRBV7-2; abundance: .; CDR3aa: CASSIDGGGSYNEQFF
d_gene: .; v_gene: TRBV6-5; abundance: .; CDR3aa: CASSYSGDKDYEQYF
d_gene: TRBD1; v_gene: TRBV18; abundance: .; CDR3aa: CASSPVNLASGGSYEQYF
d_gene: TRBD2; v_gene: TRBV27; abundance: .; CDR3aa: CASRRTSETGELFF
d_gene: .; v_gene: TRBV5-6; abundance: .; CDR3aa: CASSLRQDSGNTIYF
d_gene: .; v_gene: TRBV5-1; abundance: .; CDR3aa: CASSPNRAGYTF
d_gene: TRBD2; v_gene: TRBV9; abundance: .; CDR3aa: CASSVGLAGGGTDTQYF
d_gene: TRBD1; v_gene: TRBV19; abundance: .; CDR3aa: CASSRFRGRNTEAFF
d_gene: TRBD2; v_gene: TRBV6-5; abundance: .; CDR3aa: CASRGGTSTDTQYF